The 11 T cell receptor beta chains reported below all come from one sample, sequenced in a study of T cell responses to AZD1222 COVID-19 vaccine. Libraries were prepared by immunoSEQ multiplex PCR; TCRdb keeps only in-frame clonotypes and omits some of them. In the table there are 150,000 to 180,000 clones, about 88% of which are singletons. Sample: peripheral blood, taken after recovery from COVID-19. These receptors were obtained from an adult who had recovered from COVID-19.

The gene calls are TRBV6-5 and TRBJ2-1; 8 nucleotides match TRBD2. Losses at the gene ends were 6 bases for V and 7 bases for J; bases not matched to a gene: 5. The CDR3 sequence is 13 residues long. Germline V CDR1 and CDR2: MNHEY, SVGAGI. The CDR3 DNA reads TGTGCCAGCAGACGGGGGGGATCAAATGAGCAGTTCTTC. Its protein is CASRRGGSNEQFF.

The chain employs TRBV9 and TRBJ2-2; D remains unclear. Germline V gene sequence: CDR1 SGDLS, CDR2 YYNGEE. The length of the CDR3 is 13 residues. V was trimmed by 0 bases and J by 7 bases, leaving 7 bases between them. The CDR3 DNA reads TGTGCCAGCAGCGTAGATCGCAGCGGGGAGCTGTTTTTT. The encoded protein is CASSVDRSGELFF.

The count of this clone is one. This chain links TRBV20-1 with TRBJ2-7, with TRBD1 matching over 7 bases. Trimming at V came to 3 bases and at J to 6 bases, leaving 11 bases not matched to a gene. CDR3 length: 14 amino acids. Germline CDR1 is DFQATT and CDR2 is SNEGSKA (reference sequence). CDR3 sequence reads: CSASIVTGDGEQYF. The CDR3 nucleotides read TGCAGTGCTAGTATCGTTACAGGGGATGGCGAGCAGTACTTC.

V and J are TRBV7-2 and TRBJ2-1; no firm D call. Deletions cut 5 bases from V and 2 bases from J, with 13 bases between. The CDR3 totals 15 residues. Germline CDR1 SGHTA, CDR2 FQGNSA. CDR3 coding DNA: TGTGCCAGCAGCCTACGGGCGGCCACCTACAATGAGCAGTTCTTC. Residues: CASSLRAATYNEQFF.

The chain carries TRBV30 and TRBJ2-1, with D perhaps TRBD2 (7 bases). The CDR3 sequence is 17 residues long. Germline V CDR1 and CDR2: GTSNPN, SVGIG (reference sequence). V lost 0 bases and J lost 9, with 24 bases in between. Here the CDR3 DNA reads TGTGCCTGGAGTGTACCCGTGGGGGGGGCCCTCCAATGTGAGCAGTTCTTC. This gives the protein CAWSVPVGGALQCEQFF.

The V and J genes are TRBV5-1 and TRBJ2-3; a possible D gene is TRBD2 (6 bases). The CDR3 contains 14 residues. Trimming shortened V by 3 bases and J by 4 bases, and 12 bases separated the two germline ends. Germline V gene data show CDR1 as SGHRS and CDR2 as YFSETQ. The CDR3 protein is CASSSGGGADTQYF. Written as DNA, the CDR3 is TGCGCCAGCAGCTCTGGGGGAGGAGCAGATACGCAGTATTTT. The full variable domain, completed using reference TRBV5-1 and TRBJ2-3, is KAGVTQTPRYLIKTRGQQVTLSCSPISGHRSVSWYQQTPGQGLQFLFEYFSETQRNKGNFPGRFSGRQFSNSRSEMNVSTLELGDSALYLCASSSGGGADTQYFGPGTRLTVL.

The CDR3 loop is CASSPARRRELGSYNSPLHF. The CDR3 DNA reads as TGTGCCAGCAGCCCAGCCCGCCGCAGGGAGCTTGGCTCCTATAATTCACCCCTCCACTTT. The chain joins TRBV7-8 to TRBJ1-6; TRBD1 is a possible D gene (5 bases). The CDR3 is made up of 20 amino acids. CDR1 and CDR2 from the germline V gene are SGHVS and FQNEAQ. The V and J ends lost 5 bases and 0 bases respectively, with 23 bases between them.

The CDR3, as DNA: TGTGCCAGCAACTGGGGAGCGGAGGGCGGGGAGCTGTTTTTT. Protein: CASNWGAEGGELFF. This chain links TRBV5-4 with TRBJ2-2, with D possibly TRBD2 on 6 matching bases. CDR1 and CDR2 from the germline V gene are SGHNT and YYREEE (reference sequence). Deletions cut 6 bases from V and 7 bases from J, with 16 bases between. The CDR3 is 14 residues long.

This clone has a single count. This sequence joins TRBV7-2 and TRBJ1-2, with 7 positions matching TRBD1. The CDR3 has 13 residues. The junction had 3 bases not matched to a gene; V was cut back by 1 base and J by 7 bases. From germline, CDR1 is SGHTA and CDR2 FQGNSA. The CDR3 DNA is TGTGCCAGCAGCTTAGACAGGACAGGTGGCTACACCTTC. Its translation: CASSLDRTGGYTF.

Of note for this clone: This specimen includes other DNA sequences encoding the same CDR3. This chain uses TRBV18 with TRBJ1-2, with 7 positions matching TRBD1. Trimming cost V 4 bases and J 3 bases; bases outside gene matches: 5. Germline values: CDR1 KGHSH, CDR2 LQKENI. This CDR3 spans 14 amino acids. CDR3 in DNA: TGTGCCAGCTCACTCACAGGGGTCGACTATGGCTACACCTTC. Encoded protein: CASSLTGVDYGYTF.

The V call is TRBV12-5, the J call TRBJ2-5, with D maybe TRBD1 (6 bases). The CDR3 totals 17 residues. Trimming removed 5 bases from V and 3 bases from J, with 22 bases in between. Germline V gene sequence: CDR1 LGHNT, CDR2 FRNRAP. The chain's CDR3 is CASGLGASGGLEETQYF. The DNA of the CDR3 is TGTGCTAGTGGTCTGGGGGCTAGTGGGGGTCTGGAAGAGACCCAGTACTTC.